A selection of T cell receptor beta chains follows, all from one sample in a study of blood T cell repertoires in COVID-19. TCRdb keeps only in-frame clones here, not all; method: immunoSEQ multiplex PCR. This sample yields approximately 120,000 clones, of which around four fifths are seen a single time; 6% belongs to the top ten. Sample: peripheral blood. The source of these receptors is an elderly man with COVID-19, enrolled during active disease. CDR3s include the opening cysteine and the closing phenylalanine or tryptophan. A D gene is named only where the DNA matches it firmly. Some rows mark clone size as missing; the rest say once, few, many or name a class of expanded clone.

>TRBD2|TRBJ2-7|few|TRBV25-1
CASSEAGGPYEQYF
TGTGCCAGCAGTGAAGCGGGAGGGCCCTACGAGCAGTACTTC
>-|TRBJ2-7|-|TRBV5-1
CASSVGGSNYEQYF
TGCGCCAGCAGCGTTGGTGGGAGTAACTACGAGCAGTACTTC
>TRBD1|TRBJ1-5|few|TRBV2
CASRGTEYQPQHF
TGTGCCAGCAGGGGGACAGAGTATCAGCCCCAGCATTTT
>-|TRBJ2-3|-|TRBV7-2
CASSLNPRGSDTQYF
TGTGCCAGCAGCTTAAACCCCCGGGGGTCAGATACGCAGTATTTT
>-|TRBJ1-5|-|TRBV19
CASSPSRWDNNQPQHF
TGTGCCAGTAGTCCCTCCCGGTGGGACAATAATCAGCCCCAGCATTTT
>-|TRBJ1-5|-|TRBV9
CASSVGENQPQHF
TGTGCCAGCAGCGTAGGGGAGAATCAGCCCCAGCATTTT
>TRBD2|TRBJ2-7|-|TRBV27
CASRLSGGRTYEQYF
TGTGCCAGCAGACTCTCGGGCGGGAGGACCTACGAGCAGTACTTC
>-|TRBJ2-7|many|TRBV28
CASSESGTKSSYEQYF
TGTGCCAGCAGTGAGTCCGGGACAAAGAGCTCCTACGAGCAGTACTTC
>-|TRBJ2-4|-|TRBV19
CASSTQGSSGPKNIQYF
TGTGCCAGTAGTACTCAGGGGTCTTCAGGACCAAAAAACATTCAGTACTTC
>TRBD2|TRBJ2-7|-|TRBV6-5
CASSYEWEGVQYF
TGTGCCAGCAGCTACGAATGGGAGGGAGTGCAGTACTTC
>TRBD2|TRBJ2-7|-|TRBV3-1/TRBV3-2
CASSRIGVGAGGGEQYF
TGTGCCAGCAGCCGGATTGGGGTGGGAGCGGGAGGTGGCGAGCAGTACTTC
>TRBD1|TRBJ1-5|-|TRBV7-2
CASSLRTGYNQPQHF
TGTGCCAGCAGCTTAAGGACAGGTTACAATCAGCCCCAGCATTTT
>-|TRBJ1-1|many|TRBV6-1
CASSDQGEGTTEAFF
TGTGCCAGCAGTGATCAAGGGGAAGGAACCACTGAAGCTTTCTTT
>-|TRBJ2-6|-|TRBV21-1
CASSIGQGPKHSGANVLTF
TGTGCCAGCAGCATCGGACAGGGGCCCAAACACTCTGGGGCCAACGTCCTGACTTTC
>TRBD2|TRBJ2-2|-|TRBV5-1
CASSLRGAGEGTGELFF
TGCGCCAGCAGCTTAAGAGGAGCGGGAGAGGGCACCGGGGAGCTGTTTTTT
>TRBD1|TRBJ1-2|-|TRBV6-2/TRBV6-3
CASSPIPGQGNYGYTF
TGTGCCAGCAGCCCTATACCGGGACAGGGGAACTATGGCTACACCTTC
>-|TRBJ2-7|-|TRBV6-5
CASSREQGYSYEQYF
TGTGCCAGCAGCAGAGAACAGGGTTACTCCTACGAGCAGTACTTC
>-|TRBJ1-6|-|TRBV18
CASSLGDNSPLHF
TGTGCCAGCTCACTAGGAGACAATTCACCCCTCCACTTT
>-|TRBJ1-4|-|TRBV28
CASSLPATNEKLFF
TGTGCCAGCAGTTTGCCGGCAACTAATGAAAAACTGTTTTTT
>TRBD1|TRBJ2-6|once|TRBV24-1
CATSDSIRGPGANVLTF
TGTGCCACCAGTGATTCCATCAGGGGGCCGGGGGCCAACGTCCTGACTTTC
>-|TRBJ1-2|few|TRBV7-2
CASSFFDGYTF
TGTGCCAGCAGCTTCTTCGATGGCTACACCTTC
>TRBD2|TRBJ2-1|-|TRBV5-1
CASSPLAGTEQFF
TGCGCCAGCAGTCCGTTAGCGGGAACGGAGCAGTTCTTC
>TRBD1|TRBJ1-6|-|TRBV10-2
CASRGAGGRSPLHF
TGCGCCAGCAGGGGCGCAGGGGGTAGGTCACCCCTCCACTTT
>-|TRBJ2-1|-|TRBV7-9
CASSFRHSGSSYNEQFF
TGTGCCAGCAGCTTTCGCCATAGCGGAAGCTCCTACAATGAGCAGTTCTTC
>TRBD1|TRBJ2-2|-|TRBV4-1
CASSQSQGRNTGELFF
TGCGCCAGCAGCCAGTCACAGGGGCGGAACACCGGGGAGCTGTTTTTT
>-|TRBJ1-2|-|TRBV29-1
CSGGRLASNYGYTF
TGCAGCGGTGGAAGACTAGCCTCCAACTATGGCTACACCTTC
>-|TRBJ1-1|once|TRBV14
CASSPGPVTEAFF
TGTGCCAGCAGCCCCGGTCCGGTGACTGAAGCTTTCTTT
>TRBD2|TRBJ2-5|-|TRBV6-5
CASSYYGGSETQYF
TGTGCCAGCAGTTACTATGGCGGGAGTGAGACCCAGTACTTC
>TRBD2|TRBJ2-7|-|TRBV27
CASSLSVAGGFYEQYF
TGTGCCAGCAGTTTATCCGTGGCGGGAGGGTTCTACGAGCAGTACTTC
>-|TRBJ1-1|-|TRBV28
CASSPGQNTEAFF
TGTGCCAGCAGTCCGGGACAGAACACTGAAGCTTTCTTT
>-|TRBJ2-3|-|TRBV19
CASSWQASGTDTQYF
TGTGCCAGTAGTTGGCAGGCTAGCGGCACAGATACGCAGTATTTT
>-|TRBJ2-1|-|TRBV7-9
CASSPTVNEQFF
TGTGCCAGCAGCCCGACTGTAAATGAGCAGTTCTTC